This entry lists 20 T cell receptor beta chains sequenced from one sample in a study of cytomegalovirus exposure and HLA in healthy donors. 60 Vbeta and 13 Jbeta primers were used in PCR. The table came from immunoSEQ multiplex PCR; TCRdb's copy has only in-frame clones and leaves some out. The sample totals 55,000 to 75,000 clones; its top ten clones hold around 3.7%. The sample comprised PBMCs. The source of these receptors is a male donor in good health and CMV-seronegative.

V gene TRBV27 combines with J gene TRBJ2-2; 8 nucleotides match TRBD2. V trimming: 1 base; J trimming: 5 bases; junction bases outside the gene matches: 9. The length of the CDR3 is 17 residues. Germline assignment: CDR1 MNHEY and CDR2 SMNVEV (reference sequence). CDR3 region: CASSLYSGGYSTGELFF. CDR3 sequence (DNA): TGTGCCAGCAGTTTATACTCGGGGGGGTATTCAACCGGGGAGCTGTTTTTT.

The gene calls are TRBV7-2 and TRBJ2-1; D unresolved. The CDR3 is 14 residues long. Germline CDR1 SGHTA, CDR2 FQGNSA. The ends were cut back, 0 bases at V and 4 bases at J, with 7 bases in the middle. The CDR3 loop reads CASSLAADYNEQFF. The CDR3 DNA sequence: TGTGCCAGCAGCTTAGCTGCGGATTACAATGAGCAGTTCTTC.

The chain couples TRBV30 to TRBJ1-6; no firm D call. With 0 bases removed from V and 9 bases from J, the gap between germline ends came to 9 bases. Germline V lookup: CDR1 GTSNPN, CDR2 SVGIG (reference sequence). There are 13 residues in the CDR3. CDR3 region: CAWSVRRLSPLHF. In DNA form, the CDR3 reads TGTGCCTGGAGTGTACGTCGACTTTCACCCCTCCACTTT.

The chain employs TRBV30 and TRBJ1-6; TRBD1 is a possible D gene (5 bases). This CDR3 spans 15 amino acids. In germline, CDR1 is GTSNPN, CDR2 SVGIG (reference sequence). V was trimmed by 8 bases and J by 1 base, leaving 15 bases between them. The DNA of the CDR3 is TGTGCCGGGCAAGGGGCCAGATCCTATAATTCACCCCTCCACTTT. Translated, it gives CAGQGARSYNSPLHF.

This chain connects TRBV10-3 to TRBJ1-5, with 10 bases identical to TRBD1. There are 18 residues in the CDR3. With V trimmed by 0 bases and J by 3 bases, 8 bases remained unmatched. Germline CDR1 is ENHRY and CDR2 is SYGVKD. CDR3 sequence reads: CAISESRRGQGSNQPQHF. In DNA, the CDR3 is TGTGCCATCAGTGAGTCGAGAAGGGGACAGGGGTCCAATCAGCCCCAGCATTTT.

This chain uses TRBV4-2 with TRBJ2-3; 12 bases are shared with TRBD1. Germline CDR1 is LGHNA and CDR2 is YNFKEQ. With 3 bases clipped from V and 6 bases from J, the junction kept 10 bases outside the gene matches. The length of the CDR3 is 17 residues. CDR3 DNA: TGTGCCAGCAGCCAGGGACAGGGGGCGCGGGGTGTGGATACGCAGTATTTT. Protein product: CASSQGQGARGVDTQYF.

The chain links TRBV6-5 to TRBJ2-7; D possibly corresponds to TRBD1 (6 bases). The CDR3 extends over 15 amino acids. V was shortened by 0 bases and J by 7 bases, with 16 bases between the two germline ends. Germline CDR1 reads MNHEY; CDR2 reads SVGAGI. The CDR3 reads CASSYSSQGRREQYF. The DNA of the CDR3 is TGTGCCAGCAGTTACTCGAGTCAGGGGCGACGAGAGCAGTACTTC.

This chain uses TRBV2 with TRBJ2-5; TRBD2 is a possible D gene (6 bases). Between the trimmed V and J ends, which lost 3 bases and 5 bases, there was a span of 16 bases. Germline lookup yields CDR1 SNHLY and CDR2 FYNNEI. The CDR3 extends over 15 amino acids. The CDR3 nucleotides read TGTGCCAGCAGTGAGGGCGGGGCCAGACGGGAGACCCAGTACTTC. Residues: CASSEGGARRETQYF.

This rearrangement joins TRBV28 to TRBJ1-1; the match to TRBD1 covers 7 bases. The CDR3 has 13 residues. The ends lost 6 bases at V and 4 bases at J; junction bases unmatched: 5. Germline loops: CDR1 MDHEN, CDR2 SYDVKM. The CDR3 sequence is CASRDRSATEAFF. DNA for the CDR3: TGTGCCAGCAGGGACAGGAGTGCCACTGAAGCTTTCTTT.

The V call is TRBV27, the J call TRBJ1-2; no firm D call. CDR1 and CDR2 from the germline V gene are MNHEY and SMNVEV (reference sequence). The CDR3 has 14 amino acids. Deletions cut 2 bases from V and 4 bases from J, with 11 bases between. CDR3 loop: CASSLGSGSYGYTF. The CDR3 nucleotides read TGTGCCAGCAGTTTAGGCTCAGGCTCCTATGGCTACACCTTC.

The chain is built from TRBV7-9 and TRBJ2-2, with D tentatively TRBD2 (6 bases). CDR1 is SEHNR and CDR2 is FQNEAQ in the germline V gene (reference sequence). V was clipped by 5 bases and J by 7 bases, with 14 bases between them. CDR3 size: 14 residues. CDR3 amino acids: CASSRTITGGELFF. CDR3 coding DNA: TGTGCCAGCAGCCGGACTATAACAGGCGGGGAGCTGTTTTTT.

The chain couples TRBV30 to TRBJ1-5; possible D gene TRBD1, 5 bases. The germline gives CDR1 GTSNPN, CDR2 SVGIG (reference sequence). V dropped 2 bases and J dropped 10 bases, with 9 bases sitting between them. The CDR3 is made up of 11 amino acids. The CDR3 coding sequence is TGTGCCTGGAGTCAGGGCGGACCCCAGCATTTT. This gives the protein CAWSQGGPQHF.

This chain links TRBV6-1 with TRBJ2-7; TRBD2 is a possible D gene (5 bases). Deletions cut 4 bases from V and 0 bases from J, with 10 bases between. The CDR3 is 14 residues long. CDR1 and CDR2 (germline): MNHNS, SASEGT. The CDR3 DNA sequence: TGTGCCAGCAGTGTCGGGGTTAACTCCTACGAGCAGTACTTC. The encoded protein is CASSVGVNSYEQYF.

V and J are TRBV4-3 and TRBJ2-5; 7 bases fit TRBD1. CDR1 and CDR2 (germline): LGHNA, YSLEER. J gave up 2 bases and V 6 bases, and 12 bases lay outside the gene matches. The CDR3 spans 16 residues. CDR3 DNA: TGCGCCAGCAGTCCCCCACAGGGGCGGGCTCAAGAGACCCAGTACTTC. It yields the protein CASSPPQGRAQETQYF.

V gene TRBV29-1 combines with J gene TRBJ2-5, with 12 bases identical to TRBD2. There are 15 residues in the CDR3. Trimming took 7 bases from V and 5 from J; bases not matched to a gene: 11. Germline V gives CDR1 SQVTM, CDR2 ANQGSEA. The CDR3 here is CSDRPSGRAGETQYF. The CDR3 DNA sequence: TGCAGCGACCGGCCTAGCGGGAGGGCCGGGGAGACCCAGTACTTC.

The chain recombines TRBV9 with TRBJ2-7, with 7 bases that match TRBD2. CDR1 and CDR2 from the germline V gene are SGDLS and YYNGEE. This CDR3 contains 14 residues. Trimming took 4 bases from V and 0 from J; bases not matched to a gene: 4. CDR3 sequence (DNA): TGTGCCAGCAGCCCCGGGGGGAGCTCCTACGAGCAGTACTTC. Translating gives CASSPGGSSYEQYF.

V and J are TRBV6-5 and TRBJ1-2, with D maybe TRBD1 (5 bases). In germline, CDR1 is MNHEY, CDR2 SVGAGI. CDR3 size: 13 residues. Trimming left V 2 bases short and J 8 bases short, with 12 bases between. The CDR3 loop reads CASSYAAGYGYTF. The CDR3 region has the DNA TGTGCCAGCAGTTACGCTGCAGGGTACGGCTACACCTTC.

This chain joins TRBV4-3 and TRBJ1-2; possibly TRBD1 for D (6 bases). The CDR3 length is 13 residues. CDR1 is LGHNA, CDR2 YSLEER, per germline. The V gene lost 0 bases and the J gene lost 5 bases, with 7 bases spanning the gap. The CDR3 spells CASSQDQGYGYTF. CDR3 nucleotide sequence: TGCGCCAGCAGCCAAGACCAGGGGTATGGCTACACCTTC.

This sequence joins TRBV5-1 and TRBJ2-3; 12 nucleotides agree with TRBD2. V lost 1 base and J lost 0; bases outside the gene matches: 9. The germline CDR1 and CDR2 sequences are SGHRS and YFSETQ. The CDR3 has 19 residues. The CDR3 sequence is CASSLIPGTSGSSTDTQYF. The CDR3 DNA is TGCGCCAGCAGCTTGATTCCGGGGACTAGCGGGTCTAGCACAGATACGCAGTATTTT.

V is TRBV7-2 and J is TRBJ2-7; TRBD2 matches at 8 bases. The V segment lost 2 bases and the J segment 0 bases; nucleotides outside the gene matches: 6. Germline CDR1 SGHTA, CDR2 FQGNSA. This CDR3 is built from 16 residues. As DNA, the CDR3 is TGTGCCAGCAGCTTAAGGGCTAGCGGGCACTCCTACGAGCAGTACTTC. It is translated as CASSLRASGHSYEQYF.